The 19 T cell receptor beta chains below were found in one sample sequenced in a study of CD4+ T cells in melanoma (dated by TCRdb to between 2022 and 2023). Receptor amplification or capture employed the immunoSEQ multiplex PCR assay. In its TCRdb copy, this immuneACCESS table keeps in-frame sequences only and misses some clones. Where compared with another copy, unresolved V genes explain less than half of these, and the others have no known cause. The sample table contains roughly 150,000 clones; only one count was recorded for about 90% of them. The ten largest clones represent roughly 1.4% of the sample. These receptors were collected from a human donor with melanoma.

The chain recombines TRBV18 with TRBJ2-7, with 8 bases matching TRBD1. The ends lost 4 bases at V and 0 bases at J; junction bases unmatched: 5. Germline lookup yields CDR1 KGHSH and CDR2 LQKENI. The CDR3 runs to 15 residues. The CDR3 nucleotides are TGTGCCAGCTCACAGGACAGGGCCACCTCCTACGAGCAGTACTTC. It codes for CASSQDRATSYEQYF. The whole variable domain, remainder taken from reference TRBV18 and TRBJ2-7, is NAGVMQNPRHLVRRRGQEARLRCSPMKGHSHVYWYRQLPEEGLKFMVYLQKENIIDESGMPKERFSAEFPKEGPSILRIQQVVRGDSAAYFCASSQDRATSYEQYFGPGTRLTVT.

The rearrangement links TRBV2 to TRBJ1-1; 7 nucleotides match TRBD1. Germline values: CDR1 SNHLY, CDR2 FYNNEI. The CDR3 has 13 residues. V trimming: 8 bases; J trimming: 9 bases; junction bases outside the gene matches: 12. CDR3 bases: TGTGCCAGCCCCGAGGGGGACAGCGAAAAAGCTTTCTTT. Amino acids: CASPEGDSEKAFF.

The V gene is TRBV18, the J gene TRBJ2-7; tentatively, D is TRBD1 or TRBD2 (6 bases each). CDR3 length equals 15 residues. Trimming pared 1 base from V and 6 bases from J, leaving 16 bases between. Germline CDR1 and CDR2: KGHSH and LQKENI. CDR3 nucleotide sequence: TGTGCCAGCTCACCACTATGGGGGGCGCAATTCGAGCAGTACTTC. It encodes CASSPLWGAQFEQYF.

V usage is TRBV5-1 and J usage is TRBJ2-3, with D perhaps matching TRBD1 (6 bases). V was cut by 6 bases and J by 1 base, with 12 bases left in between. This CDR3 comprises 14 residues. From germline, CDR1 is SGHRS and CDR2 YFSETQ. CDR3: CASKLNRGTDTQYF. The CDR3 nucleotides are TGCGCCAGCAAACTAAACAGGGGCACAGATACGCAGTATTTT.

In nucleotides, the CDR3 is TGCGCCAGCAGCCCCCGGGGGGCGGTCAACACCGGGGAGCTGTTTTTT. As protein: CASSPRGAVNTGELFF. J is TRBJ2-2 and V is TRBV4-1, with a weak D call TRBD2 (7 bases). Per germline, CDR1 MGHRA and CDR2 YSYEKL. This CDR3 spans 16 amino acids. V shed 4 bases and J shed 2 bases, with 14 bases lying between them.

The rearrangement links TRBV5-1 to TRBJ2-7; 8 bases agree with TRBD1. This CDR3 has 14 amino acids. V lost 1 base to trimming and J lost 6 bases; unmatched junction nucleotides: 6. Per the germline V gene, CDR1 is SGHRS and CDR2 is YFSETQ. This CDR3 reads CASSLTRTGGEQYF. The CDR3 nucleotides are TGCGCCAGCAGCTTGACCCGAACAGGGGGCGAGCAGTACTTC. Drawing the rest from reference TRBV5-1 and TRBJ2-7, the complete variable domain is KAGVTQTPRYLIKTRGQQVTLSCSPISGHRSVSWYQQTPGQGLQFLFEYFSETQRNKGNFPGRFSGRQFSNSRSEMNVSTLELGDSALYLCASSLTRTGGEQYFGPGTRLTVT.

The chain uses TRBV9 and TRBJ1-5; 9 bases map to TRBD1. CDR3 size: 15 residues. Germline CDR1 reads SGDLS; CDR2 reads YYNGEE. With V trimmed by 3 bases and J by 2 bases, 3 bases remained unmatched. This chain's CDR3 is CASSAGQGGNQPQHF. The CDR3 region has the DNA TGTGCCAGCAGCGCGGGACAGGGCGGCAATCAGCCCCAGCATTTT.

V and J are TRBV11-2 and TRBJ2-1; D gene unclear. The CDR3 extends over 12 amino acids. Germline lookup yields CDR1 SGHAT and CDR2 FQNNGV. Trimming pared 2 bases from V and 7 bases from J, leaving 6 bases between. CDR3 sequence (DNA): TGTGCCAGCAGCTTATCTCATAATGAGCAGTTCTTC. As protein: CASSLSHNEQFF.

The V and J genes are TRBV13 and TRBJ1-1; D is unresolved. The V and J ends lost 0 bases and 4 bases respectively, with 9 bases between them. The CDR3 is 14 amino acids. The germline gives CDR1 PRHDT, CDR2 FYEKMQ (reference sequence). CDR3 in DNA: TGTGCCAGCAGCTTAGGCCTTAGTCTCACTGAAGCTTTCTTT. Translating it yields CASSLGLSLTEAFF.

V gene TRBV19 combines with J gene TRBJ1-5; 9 nucleotides agree with TRBD1. CDR3 length: 15 residues. V gave up 4 bases and J gave up 6 bases; unmatched junction bases: 7. Germline-derived CDR1 and CDR2 are LNHDA and SQIVND (reference sequence). Here the CDR3 reads CASSTPGTGFQPQHF. DNA for the CDR3: TGTGCCAGTAGTACCCCCGGGACAGGGTTTCAGCCCCAGCATTTT.

This clone has only one observation. J is TRBJ2-5 and V is TRBV5-4; TRBD2 matches 10 bases. The CDR3 sequence is 14 residues long. Trimming removed 2 bases from V and 4 bases from J; junction bases left unmatched: 2. Germline CDR1 and CDR2: SGHNT and YYREEE (reference sequence). The CDR3 DNA reads TGTGCCAGCAGCTTTAGACTAGCGGGAGAGACCCAGTACTTC. Translating it yields CASSFRLAGETQYF.

The genes are TRBV10-3 and TRBJ1-2, with TRBD1 as a possible D gene (6 bases). V lost 7 bases to trimming and J lost 7 bases, with 22 bases between them. Germline CDR1 ENHRY, CDR2 SYGVKD. CDR3 size: 15 residues. CDR3 protein: CAITHSALQGSGYTF. As DNA, the CDR3 is TGTGCCATCACCCATTCTGCGTTACAGGGATCTGGCTACACCTTC.

The chain combines TRBV5-1 with TRBJ1-3; D remains ambiguous. The CDR3 loop spans 13 amino acids. V shed 5 bases and J shed 0 bases, with 6 bases lying between them. CDR1 SGHRS and CDR2 YFSETQ come from the germline V gene. CDR3 in DNA: TGCGCCAGCAGACACAGCTCTGGAAACACCATATATTTT. Translated: CASRHSSGNTIYF.

This chain uses TRBV6-1 with TRBJ2-3, with 9 bases that match TRBD2. Germline values: CDR1 MNHNS, CDR2 SASEGT. CDR3 length: 13 amino acids. Trimming at V came to 6 bases and at J to 6 bases, leaving 4 bases not matched to a gene. CDR3 sequence: CASSGLAFDTQYF. CDR3 sequence (DNA): TGTGCCAGCAGCGGACTAGCGTTCGATACGCAGTATTTT.

The CDR3 sequence: CAWSARTVLTNGYTF. The DNA for the CDR3 is TGTGCCTGGAGTGCAAGGACAGTTCTAACCAATGGCTACACCTTC. The V gene is TRBV30, the J gene TRBJ1-2; possibly TRBD1 for D (6 bases). Germline CDR1 and CDR2: GTSNPN and SVGIG (reference sequence). Trimming removed 1 base from V and 6 bases from J, with 18 bases in between. This CDR3 contains 15 residues.

The genes are TRBV10-3 and TRBJ2-3, with D hard to call. CDR3 size: 16 residues. Germline V gives CDR1 ENHRY, CDR2 SYGVKD. V lost 2 bases and J lost 2, with 14 bases in between. The CDR3: CAISEGYQPPTDTQYF. In DNA, the CDR3 is TGTGCCATCAGTGAGGGTTACCAGCCCCCCACAGATACGCAGTATTTT.

This chain uses TRBV29-1 with TRBJ2-2; a possible D gene is TRBD1 (5 bases). Trimming cost V 4 bases and J 4 bases, with 7 bases left between them. Germline CDR1 SQVTM, CDR2 ANQGSEA. This CDR3 spans 12 amino acids. The CDR3 loop is CSVGQGTGELFF. The CDR3 DNA sequence: TGCAGCGTTGGTCAGGGCACCGGGGAGCTGTTTTTT.

The chain combines TRBV11-2 with TRBJ1-6; 9 positions agree with TRBD1. This CDR3 spans 17 amino acids. CDR1 and CDR2 (germline): SGHAT, FQNNGV. V lost 0 bases, J lost 7 bases, and 7 bases stayed unmatched. The CDR3 spells CASSLEGQGFYNSPLHF. The CDR3 region has the DNA TGTGCCAGCAGCTTAGAGGGACAGGGATTTTACAATTCACCCCTCCACTTT.

This chain links TRBV2 with TRBJ2-3; 7 bases fit TRBD2. This CDR3 region has 14 residues. V was clipped by 8 bases and J by 7 bases; unmatched bases: 12. CDR1 is SNHLY, CDR2 FYNNEI, per germline. CDR3 DNA sequence: TGTGCCAGCGGCCGAAGCGGGGAACTTAATACGCAGTATTTT. Its protein product is CASGRSGELNTQYF.